One T cell receptor beta chain is described in this entry. All the patients suffered relapse after autologous stem cell transplantation, and brentuximab vedotin exposure differed. Profiled with immunoSEQ multiplex PCR; TCRdb holds only in-frame clones, not every one. The top ten clones hold approximately 25% of a sample with tens of thousands of clones, less than 75% of them seen once. This sample is drawn from a study of PD-1 blockade in classical Hodgkin lymphoma. The material sequenced was peripheral blood mononuclear cells (PBMCs), taken before the second cycle of nivolumab. This sequence originates from a human donor with classical Hodgkin lymphoma.

CDR3 protein: CASSLGWTNEQFF. Here the CDR3 DNA reads TGTGCCAGCAGTTTAGGGTGGACAAATGAGCAGTTCTTC. This chain joins TRBV27 and TRBJ2-1; D perhaps matches TRBD1 (5 bases). V was trimmed by 2 bases and J by 7 bases, leaving 9 bases between them. The CDR3 covers 13 residues. CDR1 and CDR2 (germline): MNHEY, SMNVEV (reference sequence).